This T cell receptor beta chain was identified during a study of T cell clones after liver transplantation. The repertoire was sequenced with immunoSEQ multiplex PCR; TCRdb's copy has only in-frame clones and lacks some. The sample includes more than 95,000 clones, around 86% seen only once; the top ten take over 0.9%. The CDR3 covers 15 residues. V was pared by 5 bases and J by 3 bases, with 9 bases of the junction left unmatched. Per germline, CDR1 MGHDK and CDR2 SYGVNS. This clone was found a few times. The source of this sequence is a human donor who received a liver transplant. Here the sequenced sample was CD4+ T cells from blood, taken before liver transplant. V is TRBV25-1 and J is TRBJ2-5; 7 bases match TRBD2. The CDR3 DNA reads TGTGCCAGCAGTCCCGGTGGGGGGGGAAAAGAGACCCAGTACTTC. Translating gives CASSPGGGGKETQYF.